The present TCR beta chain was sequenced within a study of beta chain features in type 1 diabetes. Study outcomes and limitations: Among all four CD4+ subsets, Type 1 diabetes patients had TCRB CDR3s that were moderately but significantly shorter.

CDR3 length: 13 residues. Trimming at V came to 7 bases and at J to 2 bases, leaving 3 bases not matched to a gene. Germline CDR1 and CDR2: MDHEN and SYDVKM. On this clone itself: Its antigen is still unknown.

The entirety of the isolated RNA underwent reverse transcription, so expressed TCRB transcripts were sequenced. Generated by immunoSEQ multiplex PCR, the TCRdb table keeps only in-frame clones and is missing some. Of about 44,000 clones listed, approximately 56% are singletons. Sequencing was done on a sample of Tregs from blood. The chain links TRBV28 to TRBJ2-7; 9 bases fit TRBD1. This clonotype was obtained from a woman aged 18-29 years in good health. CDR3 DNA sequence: TGTGCCAGCACCGGACAGGGGCCCTACGAGCAGTACTTC. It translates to CASTGQGPYEQYF.